This TCR beta chain was sequenced in a study of blood T cell repertoires in COVID-19. Across the whole study: Specimens from acute and convalescent COVID-19 originated in the United States, Italy and Spain. Sources were T cells, B-cell-depleted T cells, or PBMCs; the material itself was cDNA or gDNA.

The V segment lost 5 bases and the J segment 3 bases; nucleotides outside the gene matches: 6. CDR3 length: 15 residues. Germline lookup yields CDR1 MGHDK and CDR2 SYGVNS. In the original analysis: Reference gene primer amplification gave nucleated cell count estimates. Using immunoSEQ multiplex PCR, the repertoire was profiled, and TCRdb retains in-frame clones only, with some absent. The V and J calls and clone size were taken over from that table, and D and trimming were inferred from the DNA. The sample holds 250,000 to 300,000 clones, around 90% seen once. The source is a woman in her forties or fifties who had recovered from COVID-19. Sample: peripheral blood. This sequence joins TRBV25-1 and TRBJ1-2; the match to TRBD1 covers 10 bases. DNA of the CDR3: TGTGCCAGCAGTACTCCCGGGACAGGGGACTATGGCTACACCTTC. Translating gives CASSTPGTGDYGYTF.